This T cell receptor (beta chain) was sequenced for a study of blood T cell repertoires in COVID-19. About the study: The United States, Italy and Spain supplied acute and convalescent COVID-19 samples. From T cells, B-cell-depleted T cells, or PBMCs came the material, which was cDNA or gDNA.

The V gene lost 2 bases and the J gene lost 9 bases, with 8 bases spanning the gap. The length of the CDR3 is 12 residues. Germline V CDR1 and CDR2: SEHNR, FQNEAQ (reference sequence). This table comes from immunoSEQ multiplex PCR, and its TCRdb copy is limited to in-frame clones, with some not included. Of fewer than 250,000 clones detected, roughly 80% appear once; the ten largest clones hold approximately 4.5%. This clone came up a few times. V usage is TRBV7-9 and J usage is TRBJ2-1; a weak D match, TRBD1 (6 bases). Sample: peripheral blood. The clonotype was recovered from a woman in her 70s with acute or convalescent COVID-19. The CDR3 protein is CASSLQTGEQFF. The CDR3 DNA sequence: TGTGCCAGCAGCTTACAGACAGGTGAGCAGTTCTTC.